Shown below are 23 T cell receptor beta chains from a single sample sequenced in a study of T cells in Graves' hyperthyroidism and ophthalmopathy. Researchers amplified the TCR beta CDR3 regions from RNA transcripts. TCR CDR3 underwent first-round RT-PCR with the HTBI primer set. TCRdb independently ran MiXCR on the multiplex PCR reads; one entry per CDR3 protein. The sample gives a few hundred thousand distinct CDR3 sequences, roughly an eighth of which show up once; approximately 5.3% is in the top ten. The sequenced sample consisted of blood. The receptor source for this set is a woman aged 18-29 years with Graves' hyperthyroidism.

This clonotype was counted ten times or more. The chain links TRBV2 to TRBJ2-3, with a tentative D call TRBD1 (6 bases). The V end was cut by 1 base, the J end by 6 bases, with 17 bases between. The CDR3 sequence is 16 residues long. Germline V gene data show CDR1 as SNHLY and CDR2 as FYNNEI. For the CDR3, the DNA is TGTGCCAGCAGTGAAGGCCGGGACATCAACCGGGATACGCAGTATTTT. Translation: CASSEGRDINRDTQYF.

This clonotype was counted many times. V is TRBV7-2 and J is TRBJ2-7; 9 positions match TRBD2. This CDR3 region has 15 residues. Germline CDR1 SGHTA, CDR2 FQGNSA. The trim removed 5 bases at V and 2 bases at J, leaving 7 bases unmatched. CDR3 loop: CASSPGGLAAYEQYF. CDR3 DNA sequence: TGTGCCAGCAGCCCCGGGGGACTAGCAGCCTACGAGCAGTACTTC. Full variable domain (rest looked up from reference TRBV7-2 and TRBJ2-7): GAGVSQSPSNKVTEKGKDVELRCDPISGHTALYWYRQSLGQGLEFLIYFQGNSAPDKSGLPSDRFSAERTGGSVSTLTIQRTQQEDSAVYLCASSPGGLAAYEQYFGPGTRLTVT.

The V gene is TRBV5-6, the J gene TRBJ2-5, with TRBD2 matching 10 bases. Germline CDR1 is SGHDT and CDR2 is YYEEEE. The CDR3 loop spans 14 amino acids. Trimming took 3 bases from V and 4 from J; bases not matched to a gene: 3. CDR3 nucleotide sequence: TGTGCCAGCAGCTATAGGACTAGCGGAGAGACCCAGTACTTC. It is translated as CASSYRTSGETQYF.

At least ten counts were recorded for this clonotype. V gene TRBV18 combines with J gene TRBJ2-5; TRBD1 agrees at 10 bases. The CDR3 totals 15 residues. Germline CDR1 reads KGHSH; CDR2 reads LQKENI. The junction had 7 bases not matched to a gene; V was cut back by 4 bases and J by 5 bases. CDR3 coding DNA: TGTGCCAGCTCACGAGCGACAGGGGGCACGGAGACCCAGTACTTC. As protein: CASSRATGGTETQYF.

The chain carries TRBV19 and TRBJ1-5; 7 nucleotides agree with TRBD1. The CDR3 contains 17 residues. The V and J ends lost 4 bases and 4 bases, in that order; junction bases with no gene match: 13. Germline V gene data show CDR1 as LNHDA and CDR2 as SQIVND (reference sequence). CDR3: CASSKAGWGQINQPQHF. CDR3 bases: TGTGCCAGTAGTAAAGCGGGGTGGGGACAGATTAATCAGCCCCAGCATTTT.

Only a few counts were recorded for this clonotype. Being one base from a much bigger clone, this may be a read error. The final CDR3 position lacks the conserved phenylalanine or tryptophan, pointing to a likely read error. The chain uses TRBV20-1 and TRBJ2-3; possible D gene TRBD1, 6 bases. The V gene's germline CDR1 is DFQATT and CDR2 SNEGSKA (reference sequence). V shed 6 bases and J shed 0 bases, with 16 bases lying between them. CDR3 size: 15 residues. As DNA, the CDR3 is TGCAGTGCGTACCCGACAGGTACTAGCACAGATACGCAGTATTCT. It codes for CSAYPTGTSTDTQYS.

In its sample, this clonotype was seen many times. The V gene is TRBV27, the J gene TRBJ1-5, with D possibly TRBD1 on 5 matching bases. CDR3 length: 16 amino acids. CDR1 is MNHEY and CDR2 is SMNVEV in the germline V gene (reference sequence). Trimming pared 5 bases from V and 4 bases from J, leaving 18 bases between. DNA of the CDR3: TGTGCCAGCAGTCCGTTCTCGGGGGGTAGGAATCAGCCCCAGCATTTT. Translated: CASSPFSGGRNQPQHF.

The rearrangement uses TRBV10-2 and TRBJ1-2, with unresolved D. The CDR3 covers 11 residues. V was trimmed by 6 bases and J by 10 bases, leaving 12 bases between them. The germline gives CDR1 WSHSY, CDR2 SAAADI. The CDR3 protein is CASSLGGYYTF. In nucleotides, the CDR3 is TGCGCCAGCAGCCTCGGCGGGTACTACACCTTC.

This clonotype was found many times. V and J are TRBV12-3 or TRBV12-4 and TRBJ1-2; D gene unclear. CDR3 size: 14 residues. Between the trimmed V and J ends, which lost 1 base and 0 bases, there was a span of 6 bases. The chain's CDR3 is CASSLGPANYGYTF. Written as DNA, the CDR3 is TGTGCCAGCAGTTTAGGGCCAGCTAACTATGGCTACACCTTC.

This clonotype has at least ten counts. The V and J genes are TRBV10-3 and TRBJ2-1, with TRBD2 matching 11 bases. V dropped 4 bases and J dropped 1; count of bases not matched to a gene: 6. The CDR3 consists of 17 residues. In germline, CDR1 is ENHRY, CDR2 SYGVKD. In DNA, the CDR3 is TGTGCCATCAGTGGCTCCGGGACTAGCGGATCCTACAATGAGCAGTTCTTC. It specifies CAISGSGTSGSYNEQFF.

This clonotype occurred many times. The chain has TRBV28 and TRBJ2-3; D unresolved. The CDR3 length is 14 residues. Looked up from germline, CDR1 is MDHEN and CDR2 is SYDVKM. The V end was cut by 7 bases, the J end by 1 base, with 12 bases between. The CDR3 DNA is TGTGCCAGCAACCGGAATTCAGGCACAGATACGCAGTATTTT. Its protein is CASNRNSGTDTQYF.

This clonotype was counted a few times. The junction departs from germline at one end; a sequencing error may be responsible. The chain uses TRBV20-1 and TRBJ2-5, with D tentatively TRBD2 (5 bases). This CDR3 contains 16 residues. Germline V CDR1 and CDR2: DFQATT, SNEGSKA (reference sequence). Here the CDR3 reads CSAGFGRPRVQEAQYF. DNA for the CDR3: TGCAGTGCTGGCTTCGGTAGGCCGCGGGTGCAAGAGGCCCAGTACTTC.

V is TRBV27 and J is TRBJ2-7, with D possibly being TRBD1 (9 bases). This CDR3 region has 19 residues. Trimming removed 3 bases from V and 4 bases from J, with 28 bases in between. Per germline, CDR1 MNHEY and CDR2 SMNVEV (reference sequence). Here the CDR3 DNA reads TGTGCCAGCAGTTTTCGACAGGGGGAATGGGCGGGAGGCTGGTACGAGCAGTACTTC. As protein: CASSFRQGEWAGGWYEQYF.

This clonotype has a handful of counts. V usage is TRBV5-1 and J usage is TRBJ2-4; D not resolved. The V end was cut by 4 bases, the J end by 2 bases, with 22 bases between. Germline assignment: CDR1 SGHRS and CDR2 YFSETQ. There are 18 residues in the CDR3. The CDR3 region is CASSPTSAQVIPKNIQYF. CDR3 nucleotide sequence: TGCGCCAGCAGCCCAACGAGCGCACAAGTGATACCCAAAAACATTCAGTACTTC. The full variable domain, rest sourced from reference TRBV5-1 and TRBJ2-4, is KAGVTQTPRYLIKTRGQQVTLSCSPISGHRSVSWYQQTPGQGLQFLFEYFSETQRNKGNFPGRFSGRQFSNSRSEMNVSTLELGDSALYLCASSPTSAQVIPKNIQYFGAGTRLSVL.

The sample holds many counts of this clonotype. The CDR3, as DNA: TGCAGCGCCGGGGGACTAGCGGGGTTTGCAAGGACAGATACGCAGTATTTT. Its translation is CSAGGLAGFARTDTQYF. This rearrangement joins TRBV29-1 to TRBJ2-3; 13 bases line up with TRBD2. V dropped 7 bases and J dropped 3; count of bases not matched to a gene: 13. This CDR3 has 17 residues. Germline-derived CDR1 and CDR2 are SQVTM and ANQGSEA.

This clonotype was seen ten or more times. The V and J genes are TRBV27 and TRBJ1-1; 8 bases fit TRBD1. Trimming cost V 0 bases and J 4 bases; bases outside gene matches: 4. Per the germline V gene, CDR1 is MNHEY and CDR2 is SMNVEV (reference sequence). The CDR3 is made up of 15 amino acids. In nucleotides, the CDR3 is TGTGCCAGCAGTTTATCATCAGGGGGCGGCACTGAAGCTTTCTTT. Translating gives CASSLSSGGGTEAFF.

The chain is built from TRBV27 and TRBJ1-5; 8 bases agree with TRBD1. The CDR3 has 15 residues. Germline V gives CDR1 MNHEY, CDR2 SMNVEV (reference sequence). V was clipped by 6 bases and J by 0 bases; unmatched bases: 4. The CDR3 region is CASRTGVNSNQPQHF. CDR3 nucleotides: TGTGCCAGCAGGACAGGGGTTAATAGCAATCAGCCCCAGCATTTT.

This clonotype was recorded at least ten times. V usage is TRBV11-1 and J usage is TRBJ1-6; D is unresolved. Germline V gene data show CDR1 as SGHAT and CDR2 as FQDESV (reference sequence). This CDR3 comprises 14 residues. Between the trimmed V and J ends, which lost 0 bases and 6 bases, there was a span of 6 bases. The CDR3 region is CASSLASVNSPLHF. Here the CDR3 DNA reads TGTGCCAGCAGCTTAGCATCGGTTAATTCACCCCTCCACTTT.

This rearrangement joins TRBV5-1 to TRBJ1-3; D possibly corresponds to TRBD1 (6 bases). Trimming pared 4 bases from V and 4 bases from J, leaving 18 bases between. Germline CDR1 SGHRS, CDR2 YFSETQ. The CDR3 spans 16 residues. The CDR3 sequence is CASSGGQPGAGNTIYF. The DNA of the CDR3 is TGCGCCAGCAGCGGCGGACAGCCAGGAGCGGGAAACACCATATATTTT.

The chain carries TRBV20-1 and TRBJ1-5; D is unclear. Germline-derived CDR1 and CDR2 are DFQATT and SNEGSKA (reference sequence). The CDR3 has 12 residues. The V gene lost 2 bases and the J gene lost 4 bases, with 6 bases spanning the gap. This CDR3 reads CSARLGNQPQHF. CDR3 DNA: TGCAGTGCTAGATTGGGGAATCAGCCCCAGCATTTT.

The V gene is TRBV20-1, the J gene TRBJ2-7; 7 nucleotides match TRBD2. CDR1 and CDR2 (germline): DFQATT, SNEGSKA (reference sequence). With 4 bases clipped from V and 3 bases from J, the junction kept 15 bases outside the gene matches. The CDR3 is made up of 16 amino acids. CDR3: CSATPGSRDYLYEQYF. In DNA form, the CDR3 reads TGCAGTGCTACCCCTGGCTCCCGGGACTATCTCTACGAGCAGTACTTC.

This clonotype appeared many times. The chain joins TRBV20-1 to TRBJ2-7; no clear D gene. Germline loops: CDR1 DFQATT, CDR2 SNEGSKA (reference sequence). Trimming removed 6 bases from V and 4 bases from J, with 16 bases in between. The CDR3 covers 13 residues. This chain's CDR3 is CSALDGPDYEQYF. CDR3 sequence (DNA): TGCAGTGCCTTAGACGGCCCGGATTACGAGCAGTACTTC.

This clonotype was seen repeatedly, ten times or more. V gene TRBV2 combines with J gene TRBJ2-3; TRBD1 aligns across 8 bases. This CDR3 region has 15 residues. Germline lookup yields CDR1 SNHLY and CDR2 FYNNEI. V gave up 5 bases and J gave up 3 bases; unmatched junction bases: 7. For the CDR3, the DNA is TGTGCCAGCAGTCCCGACAGGGGTAGAACAGATACGCAGTATTTT. Encoded protein: CASSPDRGRTDTQYF. Combining the CDR3 with reference TRBV2 and TRBJ2-3 gives the whole variable domain EPEVTQTPSHQVTQMGQEVILRCVPISNHLYFYWYRQILGQKVEFLVSFYNNEISEKSEIFDDQFSVERPDGSNFTLKIRSTKLEDSAMYFCASSPDRGRTDTQYFGPGTRLTVL.